Shown below are 5 T cell receptor beta chains from a single sample sequenced in a study of regulatory T cells in long-lasting Graves disease (dated by TCRdb to about 2021). The time point label, as the study defines it: newly diagnosed GD, antithyroid drugs for less than 3 months. For both TCR sequencing and RNA sequencing, RNA was extracted from PBMCs in TRIzol. Libraries were constructed by multiplex PCR. The sequencer was an Illumina HiSeq 4000. To build TCR beta libraries, CDR3 regions were amplified by Arm-PCR using iRepertoire HTBI primers. TCRdb reran the public reads through fastp at Q25 and MiXCR, keeping productive beta chains. Rows are combined by CDR3 protein, so each entry shows the most common genes and DNA. This sample comprises about 430,000 distinct CDR3 sequences, 15% of them detected only once. The ten largest clones capture 7.8% of the sample. These data were likewise used in another study, on T cells in Graves' hyperthyroidism and ophthalmopathy.

The sample consisted of peripheral blood mononuclear cells (PBMCs), taken at new diagnosis, from a patient treated with antithyroid drugs. The receptor source for this set is a woman aged 35 to 49 with Graves disease. Donor details come from another sample of the same person, matched by shared clones.

Many counts were recorded for this clonotype. This chain uses TRBV11-3 with TRBJ2-1; D may be TRBD1 (5 bases). Trimming shortened V by 1 base and J by 6 bases, and 10 bases separated the two germline ends. The CDR3 contains 14 residues. Germline lookup yields CDR1 SGHNT and CDR2 YENEEA. This CDR3 is CASSLGRVFNEQFF. The CDR3 DNA reads TGTGCCAGCAGCTTAGGCAGGGTCTTCAATGAGCAGTTCTTC.

There are many counts of this clonotype. The V and J genes are TRBV2 and TRBJ2-7, with D uncertain. The germline V and J ends were trimmed by 5 bases and 4 bases, with 3 bases remaining between them. This CDR3 region has 10 residues. Germline assignment: CDR1 SNHLY and CDR2 FYNNEI. The CDR3 nucleotides read TGTGCCAGCAGTCAGTACGAGCAGTACTTC. This codes for CASSQYEQYF.

V and J are TRBV6-2 or TRBV6-3 and TRBJ2-1; TRBD2 agrees at 10 bases. V shed 6 bases and J 7 bases; nucleotides not matched to a gene: 12. CDR1 and CDR2 (germline): MNHEY, SVGEGT. CDR3 length equals 16 residues. CDR3 DNA sequence: TGTGCCAGCAGCGACCATAGCGGGAGGCGTACGAATGAGCAGTTCTTC. Encoded protein: CASSDHSGRRTNEQFF.

This clonotype came up a few times. The rearrangement uses TRBV20-1 and TRBJ2-2; the D is unclear. The CDR3 is made up of 13 amino acids. CDR1 is DFQATT and CDR2 is SNEGSKA in the germline V gene (reference sequence). Trimming took off 3 bases at V and 2 bases at J, with 7 bases between the two ends. As DNA, the CDR3 is TGCAGTGCTAGCGGTCCAAACACCGGGGAGCTGTTTTTT. Translating gives CSASGPNTGELFF.

This clonotype was observed at least ten times. The J gene is TRBJ1-6, the V gene TRBV27; tentative D call: TRBD1 (5 bases). Trimming left V 0 bases short and J 8 bases short, with 11 bases between. CDR3 length equals 15 residues. Germline CDR1 MNHEY, CDR2 SMNVEV (reference sequence). The CDR3 DNA sequence: TGTGCCAGCAGTTTATCGGGGCAGGGCTATTCACCCCTCCACTTT. Translation gives CASSLSGQGYSPLHF.